This record looks at one T cell receptor (beta chain) sequence and its context. The CDR3 extends over 16 amino acids. The J segment lost 2 bases and the V segment lost 6 bases, leaving 6 bases of the junction unmatched. The germline V gene has CDR1 MNHEY and CDR2 SVGEGT. A second PCR of about 7 to 12 cycles used a sample-barcoded 5' primer and a J-beta primer mix. The template-switch adaptor, which had 12 random nucleotides, put a tag on each cDNA molecule. A single record per CDR3 protein comes from TCRdb applying MiXCR to the 5' RACE reads. Here the sample spans roughly 560,000 distinct CDR3 sequences, around 24% being singletons. This sample stems from a study of blood T cells in healthy people across ages. The sample also formed part of further work on T cells of mothers and their children.

This sequence originates from a boy aged 5-17 years in good health. The sequencing sample was made of blood. This chain connects TRBV6-2 or TRBV6-3 to TRBJ2-6; TRBD1 agrees at 8 bases. Here the CDR3 DNA reads TGTGCCAGCAGGAATTCGGACAGGGCTGGGGCCAACGTCCTGACTTTC. It yields the protein CASRNSDRAGANVLTF.